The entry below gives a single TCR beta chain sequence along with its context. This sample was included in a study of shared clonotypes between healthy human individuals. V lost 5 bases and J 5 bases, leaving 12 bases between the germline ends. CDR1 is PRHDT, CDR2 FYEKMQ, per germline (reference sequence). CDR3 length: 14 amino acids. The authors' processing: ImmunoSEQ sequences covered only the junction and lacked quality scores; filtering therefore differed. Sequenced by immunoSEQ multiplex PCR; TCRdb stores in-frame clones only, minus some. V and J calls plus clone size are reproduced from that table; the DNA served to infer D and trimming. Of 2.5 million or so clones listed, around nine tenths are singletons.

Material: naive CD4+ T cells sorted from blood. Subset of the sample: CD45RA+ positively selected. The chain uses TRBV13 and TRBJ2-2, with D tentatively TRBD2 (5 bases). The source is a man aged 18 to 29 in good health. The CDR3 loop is CASSVARDTGELFF. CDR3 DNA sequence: TGTGCCAGCAGCGTAGCCCGGGATACCGGGGAGCTGTTTTTT.